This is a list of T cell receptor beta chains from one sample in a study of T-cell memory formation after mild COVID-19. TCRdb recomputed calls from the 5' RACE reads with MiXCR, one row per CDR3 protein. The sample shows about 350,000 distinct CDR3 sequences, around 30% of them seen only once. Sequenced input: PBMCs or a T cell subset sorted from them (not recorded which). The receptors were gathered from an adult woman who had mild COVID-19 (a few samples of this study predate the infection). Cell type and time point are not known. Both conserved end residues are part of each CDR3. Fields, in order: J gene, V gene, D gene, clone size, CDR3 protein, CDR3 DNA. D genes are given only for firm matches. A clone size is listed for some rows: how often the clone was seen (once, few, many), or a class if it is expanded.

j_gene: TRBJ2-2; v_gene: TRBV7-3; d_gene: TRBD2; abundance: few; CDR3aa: CASSFERGVAGDNTGELFF; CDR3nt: TGTGCCAGCAGCTTCGAGAGGGGAGTAGCGGGGGATAACACCGGGGAGCTGTTTTTT
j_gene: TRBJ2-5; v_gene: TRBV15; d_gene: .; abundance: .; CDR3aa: CATSSGAFRTQETQYF; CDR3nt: TGTGCCACCAGCAGCGGTGCCTTCAGAACTCAAGAGACCCAGTACTTC
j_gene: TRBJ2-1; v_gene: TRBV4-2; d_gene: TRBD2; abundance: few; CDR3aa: CASSRNGGGANNEQFF; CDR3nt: TGTGCCAGCAGCCGTAACGGGGGGGGCGCAAACAATGAGCAGTTCTTC
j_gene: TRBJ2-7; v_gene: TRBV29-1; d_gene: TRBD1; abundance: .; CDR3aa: CSVDRQGSYEQYF; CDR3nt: TGCAGCGTTGATCGACAGGGCTCCTACGAGCAGTACTTC
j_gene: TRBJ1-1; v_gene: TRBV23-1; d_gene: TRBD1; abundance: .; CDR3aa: CASSQNLNSGTGATEAFF; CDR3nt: TGCGCCAGCAGTCAAAACCTCAACTCCGGGACAGGCGCCACTGAAGCTTTCTTT
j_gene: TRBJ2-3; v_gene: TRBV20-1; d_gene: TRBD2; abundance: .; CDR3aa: CSASSGGAGSDTQYF; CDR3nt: TGCAGTGCTAGTAGCGGGGGGGCCGGGTCAGATACGCAGTATTTT
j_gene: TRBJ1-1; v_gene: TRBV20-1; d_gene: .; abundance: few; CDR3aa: CSAYTGTVNTEAFF; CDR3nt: TGCAGTGCTTATACCGGGACCGTGAACACTGAAGCTTTCTTT
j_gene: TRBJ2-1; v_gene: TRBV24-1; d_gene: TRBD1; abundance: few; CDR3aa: CATSSGDSNEQFF; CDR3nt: TGTGCCACCAGTTCTGGGGACAGCAATGAGCAGTTCTTC
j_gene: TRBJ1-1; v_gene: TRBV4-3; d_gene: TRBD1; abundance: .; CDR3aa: CASSQDAGGDTEAFF; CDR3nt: TGCGCCAGCAGCCAAGATGCAGGGGGGGACACTGAAGCTTTCTTT
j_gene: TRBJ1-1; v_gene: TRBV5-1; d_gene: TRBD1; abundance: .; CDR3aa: CASSPVRTGGARNTEAFF; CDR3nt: TGCGCCAGCAGCCCTGTGAGGACAGGGGGCGCGCGGAACACTGAAGCTTTCTTT
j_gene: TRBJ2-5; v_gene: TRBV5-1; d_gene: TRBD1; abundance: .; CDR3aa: CASSPGQGALETQYF; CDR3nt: TGCGCCAGCAGCCCGGGACAGGGGGCTTTGGAGACCCAGTACTTC
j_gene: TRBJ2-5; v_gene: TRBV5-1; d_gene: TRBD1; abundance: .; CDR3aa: CASSPNTGGRETQYF; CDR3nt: TGCGCCAGCAGTCCTAATACAGGGGGCAGAGAGACCCAGTACTTC
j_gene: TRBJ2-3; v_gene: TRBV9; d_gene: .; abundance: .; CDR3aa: CASSVDPGSTDTQYF; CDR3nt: TGTGCCAGCAGCGTAGACCCTGGCAGCACAGATACGCAGTATTTT
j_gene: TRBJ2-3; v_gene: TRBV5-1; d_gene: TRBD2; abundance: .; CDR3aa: CASSTGTSGGADTQYF; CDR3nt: TGCGCCAGCAGCACCGGGACTAGCGGGGGGGCAGATACGCAGTATTTT
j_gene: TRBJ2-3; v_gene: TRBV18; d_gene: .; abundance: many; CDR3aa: CASSPQGDTQYF; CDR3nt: TGTGCCAGCAGCCCTCAAGGGGATACGCAGTATTTT
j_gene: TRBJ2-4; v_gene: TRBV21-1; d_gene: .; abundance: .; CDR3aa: CASRQGRREEAKNIQYF; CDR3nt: TGTGCCAGCAGGCAAGGTAGGCGGGAGGAGGCCAAAAACATTCAGTACTTC
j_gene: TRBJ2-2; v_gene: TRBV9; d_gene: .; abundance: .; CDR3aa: CASSPHGGNTGELFF; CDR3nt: TGTGCCAGCAGCCCGCACGGGGGGAACACCGGGGAGCTGTTTTTT
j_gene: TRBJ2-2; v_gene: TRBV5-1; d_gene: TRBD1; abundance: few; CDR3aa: CASSTTGLAGELFF; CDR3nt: TGCGCCAGCAGCACGACAGGGTTGGCCGGGGAGCTGTTTTTT
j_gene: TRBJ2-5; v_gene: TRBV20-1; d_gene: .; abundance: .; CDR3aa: CSAYYQETQYF; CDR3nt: TGCAGTGCGTATTACCAAGAGACCCAGTACTTC
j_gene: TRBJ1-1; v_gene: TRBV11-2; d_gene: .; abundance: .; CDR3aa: CASSFLGEARAEAFF; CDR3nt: TGTGCCAGCAGCTTCCTCGGGGAAGCGAGAGCTGAAGCTTTCTTT
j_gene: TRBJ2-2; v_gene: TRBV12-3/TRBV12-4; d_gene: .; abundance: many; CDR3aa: CASSLNGVNTGELFF; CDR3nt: TGTGCCAGCAGTTTAAACGGGGTAAACACCGGGGAGCTGTTTTTT
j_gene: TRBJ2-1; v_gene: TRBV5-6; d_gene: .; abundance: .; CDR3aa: CASSRAGVSYNEQFF; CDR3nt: TGTGCCAGCAGCCGGGCAGGAGTTTCCTACAATGAGCAGTTCTTC
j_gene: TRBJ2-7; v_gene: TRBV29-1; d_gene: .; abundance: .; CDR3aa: CSVVTGLSYEQYF; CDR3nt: TGCAGCGTTGTCACAGGGCTCTCCTACGAGCAGTACTTC
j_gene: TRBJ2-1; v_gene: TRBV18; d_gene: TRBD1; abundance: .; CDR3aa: CASSPRAGGAFNEQFF; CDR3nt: TGTGCCAGCTCACCACGGGCAGGGGGTGCATTCAATGAGCAGTTCTTC
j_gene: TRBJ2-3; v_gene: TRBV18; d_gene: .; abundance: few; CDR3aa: CASSPYEDTQYF; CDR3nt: TGTGCCAGCTCACCATACGAAGATACGCAGTATTTT
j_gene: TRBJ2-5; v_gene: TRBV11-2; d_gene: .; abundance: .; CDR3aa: CASSFQAASETQYF; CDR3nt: TGTGCCAGCAGCTTTCAAGCGGCCTCCGAGACCCAGTACTTC
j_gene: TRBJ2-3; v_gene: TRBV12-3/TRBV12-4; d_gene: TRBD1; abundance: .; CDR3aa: CASSSAGTARTDTQYF; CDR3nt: TGTGCCAGCAGTTCTGCCGGGACAGCTCGCACAGATACGCAGTATTTT
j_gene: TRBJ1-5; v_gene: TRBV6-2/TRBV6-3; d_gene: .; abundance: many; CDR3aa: CASSYSPGVRSQPQHF; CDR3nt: TGTGCCAGCAGTTACTCTCCAGGGGTCCGAAGTCAGCCCCAGCATTTT
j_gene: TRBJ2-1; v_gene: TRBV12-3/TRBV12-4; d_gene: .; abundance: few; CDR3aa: CASMAPGVAYNEQFF; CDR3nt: TGTGCCAGCATGGCCCCAGGGGTAGCCTACAATGAGCAGTTCTTC
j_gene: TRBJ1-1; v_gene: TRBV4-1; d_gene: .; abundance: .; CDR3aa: CASSQDTPWSTEAFF; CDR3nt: TGCGCCAGCAGCCAAGATACCCCCTGGAGCACTGAAGCTTTCTTT
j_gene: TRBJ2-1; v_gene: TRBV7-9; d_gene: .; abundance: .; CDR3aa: CASSERDSGLYEQFF; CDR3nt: TGTGCCAGCAGCGAGCGGGACAGTGGTCTATATGAGCAGTTCTTC
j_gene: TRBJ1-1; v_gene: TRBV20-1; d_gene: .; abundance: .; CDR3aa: CSASLGASEAFF; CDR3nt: TGCAGTGCTAGTCTCGGGGCGTCCGAAGCTTTCTTT
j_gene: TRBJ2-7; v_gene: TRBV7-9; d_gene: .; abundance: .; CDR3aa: CASSQSGSPIPYEQYF; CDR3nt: TGTGCCAGCAGCCAGTCAGGCAGCCCCATACCCTACGAGCAGTACTTC